This TCR beta chain was identified in a study of PD-L1 blockade in urothelial cancer (dated by TCRdb to between 2016 and 2019). Study-level background: Every patient began therapy in about 2014 and was given atezolizumab 1,200 mg intravenously every 3 weeks. About 85% of the 29 patients were males with bladder-origin urothelial cancer, and about 65% of the roughly 30 reported a prior smoking history. An ECOG performance status of 0 or 1 was recorded for the patients, and 0 to 3 prior chemotherapy regimens had been received by the patients. Blood samples were analyzed at 3 weeks after treatment start (second dose) and at 6 weeks after treatment start. Blood samples gave a median of about 130,000 T cells and 77,000 or so unique TCRs, with a median clonality of approximately 0.08. The study, an exploratory multi-omic analysis, examined somatic, immune and clinical correlates of response to PD-L1 blockade with atezolizumab in urothelial cancer. Pretreatment tumor samples and matched peripheral blood, collected serially before and after atezolizumab treatment, underwent TCR sequencing. Progression-free survival longer than 6 months counted as durable clinical benefit, and TCR features were additionally tested against both progression-free and overall survival. Whole exome sequencing and RNA sequencing of pretreatment tumors were performed alongside TCR sequencing in the same patients. Durable clinical benefit was achieved by nine patients but not by the remaining 20. Some 30 patients had pretreatment blood TCR-seq, some 25 had at least one posttreatment blood collection, and some 25 had tumor TCR-seq.

What this sample's time point label stands for: pretreatment peripheral blood. A total of 29 patients with locally advanced or metastatic urothelial carcinoma, treated at Memorial Sloan Kettering on a trial protocol, made up the cohort. Peripheral blood mononuclear cells were collected pretreatment and during treatment, at between 1 and 8 total time points per patient. The Qiagen DNeasy Blood extraction kit was used to purify genomic DNA from total PBMCs and from tumor samples. PBMCs were collected pretreatment and during treatment, and were isolated and stored as previously described. Study-level results and caveats: Small sample size (n ≈ 30) and many exploratory analyses mean the results are intended to be hypothesis-generating. A pretreatment peripheral blood TCR clonality below the median was linked to improved progression-free and overall survival. Patients with durable benefit showed greater expansion of tumor-associated TCR clones in peripheral blood 3 weeks after starting treatment (n ≈ 22, p = 0.022).

Synthetic TCR analog templates were spiked into each PCR so that absolute template abundance could be estimated from read counts. Using the immunoSEQ assay, TCRbeta CDR3 regions were amplified from genomic DNA with bias-controlled V and J gene primers. Sequencing of rearranged TCRbeta segments was performed at approximately 20X coverage. Processing in the source paper ran as follows. Sequencing errors were corrected by clustering and CDR3s were annotated against IMGT to assign V, D and J genes. Downstream analyses used only productive TCRbeta rearrangements, leaving out any out-of-frame or stop-codon sequences. Clonality was calculated as one minus the Shannon entropy normalized by the log of the number of unique productive sequences. Clones differing between time points or between blood and tumor were identified using Fisher's exact test with Benjamini-Hochberg correction, with an adjusted p below 0.01 applied as the threshold. TCRdb limited this immuneACCESS table to in-frame rearrangements with V and J called. A share of clones is missing; checked studies link under half to unresolved V genes, and the rest is unexplained. The DNA gave D and trimming, while V, J and clone size come from that table. A total of tens of thousands of clones appear in this sample, approximately 80% of them only once. Roughly 6.6% of the sample is held by the ten biggest clonotypes.

About this clone itself: No cognate antigen has been identified for it. Base-call qualities are not available, and no considerably larger clone is one nucleotide away.

Sequences MNHEY (CDR1) and SVGAGI (CDR2) are obtained from the germline V gene. Clipping removes 6 bases from V and 6 bases from J, with 4 as the unmatched junction base count. CDR3 length: 12 amino acids, cysteine to phenylalanine. This entry keeps only the CDR3 DNA: 36 bases, framed from base 1. This clonotype was obtained from a man aged 35 to 55 with urothelial cancer. Sequencing used PBMCs, obtained around atezolizumab (anti-PD-L1) treatment. The V and J segments used are TRBV6-5 and TRBJ1-1; the junction holds 7 bases that match TRBD1. The nucleotide sequence reads TGTGCCAGCAGGACAGGGAAATCTGAAGCTTTCTTT. Its translation reads: CASRTGKSEAFF.